Listed below are T cell receptor beta chains from one sample, sequenced in a study of Graves' ophthalmopathy and Graves' hyperthyroidism. Using its own MiXCR run on the multiplex PCR reads, TCRdb lists one record per CDR3 protein. The sample has hundreds of thousands of distinct CDR3 sequences, about a fifth seen once; the top ten hold approximately 7%. Sequencing used peripheral blood. These receptors were collected from a woman between 18 and 30 years old with stable Graves' hyperthyroidism. Some clones in this sample may be carry-over from other donors' samples. Each CDR3 is given with its conserved first and last residue. Fields, in order: CDR3 length, J gene, V gene, CDR3 protein.

cdr3_length: 14; j_call: TRBJ2-4; v_call: TRBV5-4; cdr3_aa: CASSSQVAKNIQYF
cdr3_length: 14; j_call: TRBJ1-1; v_call: TRBV2; cdr3_aa: CASRPMGAVTEAFF
cdr3_length: 14; j_call: TRBJ2-7; v_call: TRBV7-6; cdr3_aa: CASSPQGNTYEQYF
cdr3_length: 13; j_call: TRBJ1-2; v_call: TRBV20-1; cdr3_aa: CSVLRDILYGYTF
cdr3_length: 13; j_call: TRBJ1-2; v_call: TRBV10-1; cdr3_aa: CARQWTSLYGYTF
cdr3_length: 11; j_call: TRBJ1-1; v_call: TRBV6-1; cdr3_aa: CASRENTEAFF
cdr3_length: 15; j_call: TRBJ2-5; v_call: TRBV10-2; cdr3_aa: CASSEPSWVVETQYF
cdr3_length: 12; j_call: TRBJ1-6; v_call: TRBV20-1; cdr3_aa: CSASSGNSPLHF
cdr3_length: 15; j_call: TRBJ2-7; v_call: TRBV4-1; cdr3_aa: CASSQARRGTYEQYF
cdr3_length: 14; j_call: TRBJ1-2; v_call: TRBV6-5; cdr3_aa: CASSYVQATYGYTF
cdr3_length: 13; j_call: TRBJ2-5; v_call: TRBV18; cdr3_aa: CASSPGHKETQYF
cdr3_length: 16; j_call: TRBJ2-5; v_call: TRBV28; cdr3_aa: CASSFGSWAAQETQYF
cdr3_length: 14; j_call: TRBJ1-2; v_call: TRBV4-1; cdr3_aa: CASSQDQGGNGYTF
cdr3_length: 15; j_call: TRBJ1-1; v_call: TRBV12-3/TRBV12-4; cdr3_aa: CASSLLGQGAAEAFF
cdr3_length: 14; j_call: TRBJ2-7; v_call: TRBV20-1; cdr3_aa: CSARARGREDEQYF
cdr3_length: 15; j_call: TRBJ2-7; v_call: TRBV2; cdr3_aa: CARDRGLAGDYEQYF
cdr3_length: 15; j_call: TRBJ2-4; v_call: TRBV10-1; cdr3_aa: CASSENQGAKNIQYF
cdr3_length: 15; j_call: TRBJ1-1; v_call: TRBV5-1; cdr3_aa: CASSLDPTGNTEAFF
cdr3_length: 15; j_call: TRBJ1-2; v_call: TRBV11-2; cdr3_aa: CASTTLGFMNYGYTF
cdr3_length: 15; j_call: TRBJ2-5; v_call: TRBV4-2; cdr3_aa: CASSHGTGPQETQYF
cdr3_length: 16; j_call: TRBJ1-2; v_call: TRBV9; cdr3_aa: CASSVGPGYYNYGYTF
cdr3_length: 16; j_call: TRBJ2-7; v_call: TRBV28; cdr3_aa: CASSSPGLAETYEQYF
cdr3_length: 14; j_call: TRBJ1-3; v_call: TRBV12-3/TRBV12-4; cdr3_aa: CASSPDSPPDTIYF
cdr3_length: 15; j_call: TRBJ1-6; v_call: TRBV9; cdr3_aa: CASSVSGAQNSPLHF
cdr3_length: 18; j_call: TRBJ1-5; v_call: TRBV6-2/TRBV6-3; cdr3_aa: CASGYRDRAGYSNQPQHF
cdr3_length: 13; j_call: TRBJ1-1; v_call: TRBV30; cdr3_aa: CAWSIGPNTEAFF
cdr3_length: 15; j_call: TRBJ1-2; v_call: TRBV7-8; cdr3_aa: CASSSQTGGSYGYTF
cdr3_length: 13; j_call: TRBJ2-7; v_call: TRBV19; cdr3_aa: CASSVVFGSEQYF
cdr3_length: 14; j_call: TRBJ2-5; v_call: TRBV15; cdr3_aa: CATSRDSSSETQYF
cdr3_length: 18; j_call: TRBJ2-7; v_call: TRBV9; cdr3_aa: CASSVDLIDYTWLYEQYF
cdr3_length: 14; j_call: TRBJ1-2; v_call: TRBV7-2; cdr3_aa: CASSLAGGFRGYTF
cdr3_length: 15; j_call: TRBJ2-4; v_call: TRBV6-1; cdr3_aa: CASRSAGQGGDIQYF
cdr3_length: 11; j_call: TRBJ1-2; v_call: TRBV2; cdr3_aa: CASSWPGSYTF
cdr3_length: 13; j_call: TRBJ1-6; v_call: TRBV20-1; cdr3_aa: CSARDREYSPLHF
cdr3_length: 15; j_call: TRBJ1-1; v_call: TRBV12-3/TRBV12-4; cdr3_aa: CATLPSGRLNTEAFF
cdr3_length: 12; j_call: TRBJ1-1; v_call: TRBV10-3; cdr3_aa: CAIRQGATEAFF
cdr3_length: 13; j_call: TRBJ1-5; v_call: TRBV6-1; cdr3_aa: CASSTQGAQPQHF
cdr3_length: 16; j_call: TRBJ2-1; v_call: TRBV24-1; cdr3_aa: CATSPGGPLSYNEQFF
cdr3_length: 13; j_call: TRBJ1-1; v_call: TRBV20-1; cdr3_aa: CSAAPPGTGRAFF
cdr3_length: 16; j_call: TRBJ2-2; v_call: TRBV29-1; cdr3_aa: CSGTGLAGDYTGELFF
cdr3_length: 14; j_call: TRBJ1-2; v_call: TRBV7-9; cdr3_aa: CASSPQGNGYGYTF
cdr3_length: 13; j_call: TRBJ1-6; v_call: TRBV2; cdr3_aa: CASGGTPNSPLHF
cdr3_length: 12; j_call: TRBJ1-1; v_call: TRBV20-1; cdr3_aa: CSAPGVGTEAFF
cdr3_length: 14; j_call: TRBJ1-1; v_call: TRBV5-1; cdr3_aa: CASTLDRGRTEAFF
cdr3_length: 14; j_call: TRBJ1-2; v_call: TRBV6-1; cdr3_aa: CASSVQGIDYGYTF
cdr3_length: 15; j_call: TRBJ1-6; v_call: TRBV3-1; cdr3_aa: CASSQGTGVNSPLHF
cdr3_length: 14; j_call: TRBJ2-5; v_call: TRBV20-1; cdr3_aa: CSATPGLAQETQYF
cdr3_length: 16; j_call: TRBJ1-2; v_call: TRBV28; cdr3_aa: CASTMGSRRSNYGYTF
cdr3_length: 12; j_call: TRBJ1-2; v_call: TRBV6-1; cdr3_aa: CASSEAWYGYTF
cdr3_length: 14; j_call: TRBJ2-5; v_call: TRBV9; cdr3_aa: CASSSHRGEETQYF